Listed below are T cell receptor beta chains from one sample, sequenced in a study of blood T cell repertoires in COVID-19. Generated by immunoSEQ multiplex PCR, the TCRdb table keeps only in-frame clones and is missing some. The table has around 120,000 clones, more than 70% seen once; the top ten hold 1.5% to 2%. Sequencing was carried out using peripheral blood. The receptors here all came from a man aged 65-85 years with acute or convalescent COVID-19. The CDR3 runs from the conserved cysteine through the conserved F or W. The D gene is left open where the match is weak. Not every row has a clone size; where given, it reads once, few, many or a size class.

j_gene	d_gene	abundance	v_gene	CDR3nt	CDR3aa
TRBJ2-3	-	-	TRBV11-3	TGTGCCAGCAGCTTAGATGCCCCAGCGGCTAGCACAGATACGCAGTATTTT	CASSLDAPAASTDTQYF
TRBJ2-7	-	-	TRBV6-6	TGTGCCAGCGGCCAGGGGTTGCAGTACTTC	CASGQGLQYF
TRBJ2-7	TRBD1	-	TRBV5-1	TGCGCCAGCAGCTTAGTGACAGGGGGCCGCGAGCAGTACTTC	CASSLVTGGREQYF
TRBJ2-5	-	-	TRBV19	TGTGCCAGCCTAGGGGGGGTGCCGGAGACCCAGTACTTC	CASLGGVPETQYF
TRBJ1-6	TRBD1	few	TRBV30	TGTGCCTGGGACAGGGCCCATTCACCCCTCCACTTT	CAWDRAHSPLHF
TRBJ2-3	TRBD2	-	TRBV6-5	TGTGCCAGCATGAGGACTAGCATAGATACGCAGTATTTT	CASMRTSIDTQYF
TRBJ1-1	-	-	TRBV10-2	TGCGCCAGCAGATCGGGGGACACTGAAGCTTTCTTT	CASRSGDTEAFF
TRBJ2-2	-	-	TRBV7-3	TGTGCCAGCAGCTTAACTCAGAACACCGGGGAGCTGTTTTTT	CASSLTQNTGELFF
TRBJ2-3	-	-	TRBV4-2	TGTGCCAGCAGCCCCGGAGGGCAGGCAGATACGCAGTATTTT	CASSPGGQADTQYF
TRBJ2-2	TRBD2	-	TRBV12-5	TGTGCTAGTGGTTTGGGGGGACTAGCGGGCACCGGGGAGCTGTTTTTT	CASGLGGLAGTGELFF
TRBJ2-5	-	-	TRBV19	TGTGCCAGTAGTAGAGGCAGGGTAGAGACCCAGTACTTC	CASSRGRVETQYF
TRBJ2-2	TRBD2	-	TRBV9	TGTGCCAGCAGCGTTACTAGCGGGGGGGCTGGGGAGCTGTTTTTT	CASSVTSGGAGELFF
TRBJ2-5	-	-	TRBV5-1	TGCGCCAGCAGCTTGGCGTCTAGTGGAGAGACCCAGTACTTC	CASSLASSGETQYF
TRBJ1-2	-	-	TRBV10-3	TGTGCCATCAATGGAGGGTACTATGGCTACACCTTC	CAINGGYYGYTF
TRBJ2-1	-	-	TRBV2	TGTGCCAGCAGAGGGGGGGTGATCGATGAGCAGTTCTTC	CASRGGVIDEQFF
TRBJ1-2	-	once	TRBV5-6	TGTGCCAGCAGCTTGCCCCAGGGCAGGGCGAATGGCTACACCTTC	CASSLPQGRANGYTF
TRBJ2-1	-	-	TRBV19	TGTGCCAGTAGTATGGTAGCGGCCTCCTACAATGAGCAGTTCTTC	CASSMVAASYNEQFF
TRBJ2-3	-	-	TRBV5-6	TGTGCCAGCAGTTCGGGACCAGGGGGCACAGATACGCAGTATTTT	CASSSGPGGTDTQYF
TRBJ2-3	-	once	TRBV5-4	TGTGCCAGCAGCTTGGAGCCCCTTGTGGATACGCAGTATTTT	CASSLEPLVDTQYF
TRBJ2-3	-	-	TRBV7-9	TGTGCCAGCAGCTTTCAACGGACTAGCACAGATACGCAGTATTTT	CASSFQRTSTDTQYF
TRBJ2-1	TRBD1	-	TRBV5-5	TGTGCCAGCAGGTGGGACGAAGGGGGCCCCTACAATGAGCAGTTCTTC	CASRWDEGGPYNEQFF
TRBJ2-1	TRBD1	-	TRBV6-5	TGTGCCAGCACTACCACTGGGACAGAATACAATGAGCAGTTCTTC	CASTTTGTEYNEQFF
TRBJ2-1	-	-	TRBV6-5	TGTGCCAGCACCTCCGACAGAAATCCCTACAATGAGCAGTTCTTC	CASTSDRNPYNEQFF
TRBJ2-5	TRBD1	-	TRBV18	TGTGCCAGCTCACCCTATAACGGACAGGCAAAAGAGACCCAGTACTTC	CASSPYNGQAKETQYF
TRBJ1-1	TRBD1	-	TRBV20-1	TGCAGTGCTAGTCGTCAGGGGGTCATGAACACTGAAGCTTTCTTT	CSASRQGVMNTEAFF
TRBJ1-1	TRBD1	-	TRBV12-3/TRBV12-4	TGTGCCAGCTCCACAGGGGCCCGCACTGAAGCTTTCTTT	CASSTGARTEAFF
TRBJ1-6	TRBD1	-	TRBV6-4	TGTGCCAGCAGTATGACAGGGGGGTATTCACCCCTCCACTTT	CASSMTGGYSPLHF
TRBJ2-5	-	-	TRBV21-1	TGTGCCAGCAGCTCTCGACAGGGAGGAGAGACCCAGTACTTC	CASSSRQGGETQYF
TRBJ2-7	TRBD1	-	TRBV11-1	TGTGCCAGCAGCTTCCGAACAGGGGGCGGCGAGCAGTACTTC	CASSFRTGGGEQYF
TRBJ2-1	TRBD2	-	TRBV10-3	TGTGCCGTGGGCAGGGCTAGCGGCCCGGAGGAGCAGTTCTTC	CAVGRASGPEEQFF
TRBJ1-6	-	-	TRBV6-6	TGTGCCAGTAGGAGACTTAATTCACCCCTCCACTTT	CASRRLNSPLHF
TRBJ1-1	-	-	TRBV5-6	TGTGCCAGCAGCTTGGGTCCAGTCGCTGAAGCTTTCTTT	CASSLGPVAEAFF
TRBJ2-1	-	-	TRBV7-9	TGTGCCAGCAGCTTAGGCTCGGGAAACTACAATGAGCAGTTCTTC	CASSLGSGNYNEQFF
TRBJ1-2	-	-	TRBV20-1	TGCAGTGCTAGTCCCGGTCTTTCGGGGGGCGTGGGCTACACCTTC	CSASPGLSGGVGYTF
TRBJ1-6	-	-	TRBV7-8	TGTGCCAGCAGCCCCTCCTCGGGGAGCTCCTATAATTCACCCCTCCACTTT	CASSPSSGSSYNSPLHF
TRBJ1-2	-	-	TRBV18	TGTGCCAGCTCCTCAATAGGTGGCAGGGGCTACACCTTC	CASSSIGGRGYTF
TRBJ2-5	-	-	TRBV5-1	TGCGCCAGTGCGGACTGGAAAGAGACCCAGTACTTC	CASADWKETQYF
TRBJ2-7	TRBD1	-	TRBV6-9	TGTGCCAGCAGGCCGTACAGGGGGCAGAGATACGAGCAGTACTTC	CASRPYRGQRYEQYF
TRBJ1-2	-	-	TRBV4-1	TGCGCCAGCAGCCAACGGGAAGGCTATGGGGGCTACACCTTC	CASSQREGYGGYTF
TRBJ1-2	-	-	TRBV7-9	TGTGCCAGCAGCTTAGACGGAGGGGATAGTTACTATGGCTACACCTTC	CASSLDGGDSYYGYTF